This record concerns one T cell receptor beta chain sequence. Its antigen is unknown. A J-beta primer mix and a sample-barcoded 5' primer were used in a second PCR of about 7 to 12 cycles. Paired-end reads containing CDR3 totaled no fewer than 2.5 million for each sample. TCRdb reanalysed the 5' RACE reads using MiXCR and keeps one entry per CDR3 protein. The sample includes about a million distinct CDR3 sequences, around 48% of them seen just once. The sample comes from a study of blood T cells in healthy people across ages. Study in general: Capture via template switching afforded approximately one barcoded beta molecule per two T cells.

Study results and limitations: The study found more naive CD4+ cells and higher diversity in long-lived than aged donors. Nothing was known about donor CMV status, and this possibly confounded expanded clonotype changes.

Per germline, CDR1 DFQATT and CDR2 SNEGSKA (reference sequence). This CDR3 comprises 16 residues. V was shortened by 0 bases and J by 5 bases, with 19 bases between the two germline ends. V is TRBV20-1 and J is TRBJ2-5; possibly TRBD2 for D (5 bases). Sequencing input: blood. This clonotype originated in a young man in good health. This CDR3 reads CSARDRRLSPVETQYF. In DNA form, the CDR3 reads TGCAGTGCTAGAGATCGGAGACTATCCCCTGTGGAGACCCAGTACTTC.